This TCR beta chain was documented in a study of shared clonotypes between healthy human individuals. Germline CDR1 and CDR2: SQVTM and ANQGSEA. CDR3 length: 15 residues. Only in-frame clones appear in the TCRdb table, and some are missing; sequencing was by immunoSEQ multiplex PCR. The data contain approximately 620,000 clones, 95% to 98% of them seen just once; the ten biggest clones take up 0.045% to 0.06%. Sequenced input: naive CD4+ T cells sorted from blood. The subset: CD45RA+ positively selected. The TCR comes from a woman aged 25-40 years in good health. The chain uses TRBV29-1 and TRBJ2-5, with 7 bases identical to TRBD1. The J call is uncertain, as TRBJ2-7 better fits the DNA end. The CDR3 DNA is TGCAGCGTCGGGACACAGGGGAGCCACTCCTACGAGCAGTACTTC. Translating gives CSVGTQGSHSYEQYF.